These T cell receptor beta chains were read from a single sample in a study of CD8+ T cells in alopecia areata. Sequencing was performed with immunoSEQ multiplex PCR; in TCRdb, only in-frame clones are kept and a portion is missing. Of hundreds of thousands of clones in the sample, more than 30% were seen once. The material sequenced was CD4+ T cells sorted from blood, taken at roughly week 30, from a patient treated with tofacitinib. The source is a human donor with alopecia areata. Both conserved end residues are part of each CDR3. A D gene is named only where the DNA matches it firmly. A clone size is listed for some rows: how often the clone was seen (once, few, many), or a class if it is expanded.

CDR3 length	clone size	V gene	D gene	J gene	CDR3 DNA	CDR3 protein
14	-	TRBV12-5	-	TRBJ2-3	TGTGCTAGTGCCTGGCGGGAAATCACAGATACGCAGTATTTT	CASAWREITDTQYF
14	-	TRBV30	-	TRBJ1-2	TGTGCCTGGAGTCCAGGAGCTAGTAACTATGGCTACACCTTC	CAWSPGASNYGYTF
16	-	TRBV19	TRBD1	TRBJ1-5	TGTGCCAGTAGTCTTACAGGGGGCCTTCCCAATCAGCCCCAGCATTTT	CASSLTGGLPNQPQHF
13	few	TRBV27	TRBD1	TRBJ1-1	TGTGCCAGCGGGGGACAGTTGAACACTGAAGCTTTCTTT	CASGGQLNTEAFF
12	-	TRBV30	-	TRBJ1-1	TGTGCCTGGAGTGAACGGGACACTGAAGCTTTCTTT	CAWSERDTEAFF
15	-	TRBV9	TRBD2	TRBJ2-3	TGTGCCAGCAGCGTAGGGGCGGGAGGGCCAGATACGCAGTATTTT	CASSVGAGGPDTQYF
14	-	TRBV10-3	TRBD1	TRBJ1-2	TGTGCCATCAGTACAGGGGGCCCCCTCTATGGCTACACCTTC	CAISTGGPLYGYTF
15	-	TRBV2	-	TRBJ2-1	TGTGCCAGCTCTGTTGGCAGGAGCTCCTACAATGAGCAGTTCTTC	CASSVGRSSYNEQFF
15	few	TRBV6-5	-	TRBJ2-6	TGTGCCAGCCGGACAGTTGTCTCTGGGGCCAACGTCCTGACTTTC	CASRTVVSGANVLTF
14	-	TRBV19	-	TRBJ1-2	TGTGCCAGTAGTACCTGGGACACATCAGGAGGCTACACCTTC	CASSTWDTSGGYTF
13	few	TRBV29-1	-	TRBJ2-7	TGCAGCGTCGGGGGTCATGGCCCCTACGAGCAGTACTTC	CSVGGHGPYEQYF
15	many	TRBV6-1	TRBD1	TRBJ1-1	TGTGCCAGCAACGCTATGGGGACAGGGGACACTGAAGCTTTCTTT	CASNAMGTGDTEAFF
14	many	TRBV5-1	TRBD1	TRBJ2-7	TGCGCCAGCAGAAGGGACAGGGAAACCTACGAGCAGTACTTC	CASRRDRETYEQYF
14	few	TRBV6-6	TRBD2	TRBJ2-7	TGTGCCAGCAGCAATAGCGGGGGGCCCACCGAGCAGTACTTC	CASSNSGGPTEQYF
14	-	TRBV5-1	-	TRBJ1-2	TGCGCCAGCAGCTTGGCCGATTTGGGCTATGGCTACACCTTC	CASSLADLGYGYTF
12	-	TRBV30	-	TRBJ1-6	TGTGCCTGGAGTCTGACCCATTCACCCCTCCACTTT	CAWSLTHSPLHF
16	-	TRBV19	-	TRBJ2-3	TGTGCCAGCCGAGGGGGCCGGGAGTGGGGCACAGATACGCAGTATTTT	CASRGGREWGTDTQYF
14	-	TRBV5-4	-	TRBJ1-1	TGTGCCAGCCCCCGCCTCACGAAGGACACTGAAGCTTTCTTT	CASPRLTKDTEAFF
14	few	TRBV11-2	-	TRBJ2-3	TGTGCCAGCAGCTCCCCCAGGGATGGAGATACGCAGTATTTT	CASSSPRDGDTQYF
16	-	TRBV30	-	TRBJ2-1	TGTGCCTGGGACGCTGGTAGGTGGCGATCCTACAATGAGCAGTTCTTC	CAWDAGRWRSYNEQFF
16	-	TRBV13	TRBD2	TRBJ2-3	TGTGCCAGCAGCTTGGTTCAAGCGGGGCTCACAGATACGCAGTATTTT	CASSLVQAGLTDTQYF
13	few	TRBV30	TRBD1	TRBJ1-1	TGTGCCTGGGCGGGACAGATGAACACTGAAGCTTTCTTT	CAWAGQMNTEAFF
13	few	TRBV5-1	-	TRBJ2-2	TGCGCCAGCAGCTTGACGGTTACCGGGGAGCTGTTTTTT	CASSLTVTGELFF
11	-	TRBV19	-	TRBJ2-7	TGTGCCAGTAGTCTGGGTGGCGAGCAGTACTTC	CASSLGGEQYF
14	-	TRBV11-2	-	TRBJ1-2	TGTGCCAGCAGCTCCGACCGGGCCGCCTATGGCTACACCTTC	CASSSDRAAYGYTF
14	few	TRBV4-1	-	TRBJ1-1	TGCGCCAGCAGCCCTCGGGTGGTGGGCACTGAAGCTTTCTTT	CASSPRVVGTEAFF
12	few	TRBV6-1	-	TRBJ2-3	TGTGCCAGCAGTGAAGTTGGGGATACGCAGTATTTT	CASSEVGDTQYF
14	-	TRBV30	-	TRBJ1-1	TGTGCCTCACCCGGACCGGGATCAACGGTAATCGCTTTCTTT	CASPGPGSTVIAFF
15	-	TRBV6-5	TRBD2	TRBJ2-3	TGTGCCAGCGCCTTGGGACTAGCGGGGACAGATACGCAGTATTTT	CASALGLAGTDTQYF
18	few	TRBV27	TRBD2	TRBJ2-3	TGTGCCAGCAGTTTATCCTTCTCCCGGGAGGGTAATGCAGATACGCAGTATTTT	CASSLSFSREGNADTQYF
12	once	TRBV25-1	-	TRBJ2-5	TGTGCCTGCAGTGAACCCCAAGAGACCCAGTACTTC	CACSEPQETQYF
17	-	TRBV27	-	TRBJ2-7	TGTGCCAGCCGGCGGGATAGCACCCCTAAGGTATCCTACGAGCAGTACTTC	CASRRDSTPKVSYEQYF
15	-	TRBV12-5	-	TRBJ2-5	TGTGCTAGTGGTTTGGTTTTGGTCAGCCAAGAGACCCAGTACTTC	CASGLVLVSQETQYF
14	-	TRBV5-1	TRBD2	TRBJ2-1	TGCGCCAGCAGCCTGACTAGCGGAGTCAATGAGCAGCTCTTC	CASSLTSGVNEQLF
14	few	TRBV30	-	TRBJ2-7	TGTGCCTGGAGTGGCTCCCTATCTTCCTACGAGCAGTACTTC	CAWSGSLSSYEQYF
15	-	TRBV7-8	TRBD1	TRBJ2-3	TGTGCCAGCAGCCGCAGGGACAGACAGCCAGATACGCAGTATTTT	CASSRRDRQPDTQYF
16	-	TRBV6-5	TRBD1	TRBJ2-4	TGTGCCAGCAGTTACGGGGACAGGGGAGTGCAAAACATTCAGTACTTC	CASSYGDRGVQNIQYF
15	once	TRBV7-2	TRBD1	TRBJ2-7	TGTGCCAGCAGCGTTAGCCGGGACAGGGTCTACGAGCAGTACTTC	CASSVSRDRVYEQYF